This T cell receptor (beta chain) was documented in a study of T cells in Graves' hyperthyroidism and ophthalmopathy. The study, taken as a whole, reports: Among clonotypes expanded in thyroid above 0.001, most were also found in blood.

V dropped 0 bases and J dropped 9 bases, with 5 bases sitting between them. Germline CDR1 LGHNA, CDR2 YSLEER. This CDR3 spans 12 amino acids. Amplified TCR beta CDR3 regions derived from RNA transcripts. With the HTBI primer set, the TCR CDR3 went through a first round of RT-PCR. MiXCR was run by TCRdb on the multiplex PCR reads, yielding one entry per CDR3 protein. The sample lists about 500,000 distinct CDR3 sequences; about 16% were seen once. Clinical symptoms, serum thyroxine and TRAb, thyroid ultrasound and orbital computed tomography together formed the diagnostic basis. Note on this clonotype: The target antigen is unknown.

The TCR was taken from a woman in her twenties or thirties with Graves' ophthalmopathy. Sequencing was performed on blood. The chain links TRBV4-3 to TRBJ1-4; D unresolved. The CDR3 DNA reads as TGCGCCAGCAGCCAAGATGGGCAAAAACTGTTTTTT. Protein: CASSQDGQKLFF.